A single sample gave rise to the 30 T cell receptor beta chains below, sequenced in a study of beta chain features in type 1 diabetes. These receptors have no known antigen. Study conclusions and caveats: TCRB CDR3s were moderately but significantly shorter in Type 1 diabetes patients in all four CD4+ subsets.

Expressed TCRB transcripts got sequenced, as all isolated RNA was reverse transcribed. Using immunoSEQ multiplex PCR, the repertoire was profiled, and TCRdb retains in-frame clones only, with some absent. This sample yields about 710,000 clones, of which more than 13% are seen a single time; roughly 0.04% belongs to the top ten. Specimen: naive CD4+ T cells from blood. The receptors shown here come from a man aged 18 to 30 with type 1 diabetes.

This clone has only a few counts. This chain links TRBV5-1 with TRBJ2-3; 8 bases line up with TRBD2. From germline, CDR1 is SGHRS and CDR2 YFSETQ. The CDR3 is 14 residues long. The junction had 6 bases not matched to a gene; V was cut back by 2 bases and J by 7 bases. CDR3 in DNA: TGCGCCAGCAGCTTTAGGCTAGCGGGTAATACGCAGTATTTT. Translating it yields CASSFRLAGNTQYF.

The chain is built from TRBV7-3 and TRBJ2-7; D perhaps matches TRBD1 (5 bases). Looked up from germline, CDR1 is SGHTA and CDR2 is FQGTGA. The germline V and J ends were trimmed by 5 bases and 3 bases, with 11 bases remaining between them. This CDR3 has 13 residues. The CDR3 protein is CASSHGQDYEQYF. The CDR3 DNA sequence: TGTGCCAGCAGCCACGGACAAGACTACGAGCAGTACTTC.

The CDR3 coding sequence is TGTGCCTGGAGTACAGGGGGCTCGATCTATGAGCAGTTCTTC. Protein sequence: CAWSTGGSIYEQFF. V usage is TRBV30 and J usage is TRBJ2-1, with 9 bases lining up with TRBD1. CDR1 and CDR2 (germline): GTSNPN, SVGIG (reference sequence). The CDR3 runs 14 residues. Trimming took 2 bases from V and 8 from J; bases not matched to a gene: 7.

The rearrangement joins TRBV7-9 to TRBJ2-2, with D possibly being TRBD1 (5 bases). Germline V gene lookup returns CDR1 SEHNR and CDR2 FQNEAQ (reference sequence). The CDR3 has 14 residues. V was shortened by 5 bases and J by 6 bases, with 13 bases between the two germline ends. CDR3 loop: CASSLQQGAGELFF. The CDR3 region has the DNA TGTGCCAGCAGCCTCCAGCAGGGTGCCGGGGAGCTGTTTTTT.

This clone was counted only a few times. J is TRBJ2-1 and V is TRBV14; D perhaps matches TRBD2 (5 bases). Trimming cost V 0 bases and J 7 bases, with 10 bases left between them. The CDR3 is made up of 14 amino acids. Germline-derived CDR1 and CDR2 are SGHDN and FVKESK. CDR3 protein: CASSQEPGLNEQFF. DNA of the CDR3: TGTGCCAGCAGCCAAGAGCCGGGGTTGAATGAGCAGTTCTTC.

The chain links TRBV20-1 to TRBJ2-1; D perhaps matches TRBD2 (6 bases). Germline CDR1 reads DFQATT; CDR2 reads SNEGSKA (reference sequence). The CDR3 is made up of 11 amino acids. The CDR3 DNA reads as TGCCTCTCCGGGAGATCGGATGAGCAGTTCTTC. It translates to CLSGRSDEQFF.

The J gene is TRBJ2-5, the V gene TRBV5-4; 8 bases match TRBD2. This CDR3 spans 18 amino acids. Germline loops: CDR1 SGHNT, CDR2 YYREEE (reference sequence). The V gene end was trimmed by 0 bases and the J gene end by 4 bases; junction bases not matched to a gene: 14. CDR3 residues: CASSLDGPAGGASETQYF. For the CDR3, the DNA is TGTGCCAGCAGCTTGGATGGCCCGGCCGGGGGGGCCTCAGAGACCCAGTACTTC.

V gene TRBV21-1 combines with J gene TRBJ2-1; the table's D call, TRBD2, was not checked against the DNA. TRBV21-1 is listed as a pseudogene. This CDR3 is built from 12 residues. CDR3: CAGTTPYNEQFF. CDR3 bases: TGTGCCGGGACTACCCCCTACAATGAGCAGTTCTTC.

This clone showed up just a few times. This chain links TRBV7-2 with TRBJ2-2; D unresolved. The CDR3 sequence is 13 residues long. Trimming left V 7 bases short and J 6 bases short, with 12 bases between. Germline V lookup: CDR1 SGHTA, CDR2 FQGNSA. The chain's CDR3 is CASTPLPPGELFF. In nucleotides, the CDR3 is TGTGCCAGCACCCCCTTACCTCCCGGGGAGCTGTTTTTT. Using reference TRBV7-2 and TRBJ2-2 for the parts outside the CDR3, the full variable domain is GAGVSQSPSNKVTEKGKDVELRCDPISGHTALYWYRQSLGQGLEFLIYFQGNSAPDKSGLPSDRFSAERTGGSVSTLTIQRTQQEDSAVYLCASTPLPPGELFFGEGSRLTVL.

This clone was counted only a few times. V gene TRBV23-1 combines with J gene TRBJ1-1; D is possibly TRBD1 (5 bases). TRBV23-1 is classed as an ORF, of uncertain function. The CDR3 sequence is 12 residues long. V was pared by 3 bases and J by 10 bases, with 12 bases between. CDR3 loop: CASSQWARVAFF. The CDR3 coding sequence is TGCGCCAGCAGTCAGTGGGCCAGGGTAGCTTTCTTT.

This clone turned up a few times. The CDR3 loop is CASSSNRDTGELFF. The CDR3 DNA follows: TGTGCCAGCAGCTCGAACAGGGACACCGGGGAGCTGTTTTTT. The chain links TRBV7-2 to TRBJ2-2, with D maybe TRBD1 (6 bases). The germline CDR1 and CDR2 sequences are SGHTA and FQGNSA. The ends were cut back, 4 bases at V and 3 bases at J, with 9 bases in the middle. This CDR3 has 14 residues.

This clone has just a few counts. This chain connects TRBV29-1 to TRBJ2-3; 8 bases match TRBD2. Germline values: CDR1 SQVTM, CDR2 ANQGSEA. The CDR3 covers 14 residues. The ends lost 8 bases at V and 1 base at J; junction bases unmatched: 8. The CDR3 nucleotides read TGCAGCTCCAAGCGGGGGATGCGCACAGATACGCAGTATTTT. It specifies CSSKRGMRTDTQYF.

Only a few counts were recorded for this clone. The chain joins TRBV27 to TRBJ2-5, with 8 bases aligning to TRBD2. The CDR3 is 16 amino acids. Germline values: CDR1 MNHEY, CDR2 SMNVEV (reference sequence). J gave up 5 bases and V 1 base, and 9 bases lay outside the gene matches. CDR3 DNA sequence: TGTGCCAGCAGTTTATATGTTAGCGGGGTGGGCGAGACCCAGTACTTC. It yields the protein CASSLYVSGVGETQYF.

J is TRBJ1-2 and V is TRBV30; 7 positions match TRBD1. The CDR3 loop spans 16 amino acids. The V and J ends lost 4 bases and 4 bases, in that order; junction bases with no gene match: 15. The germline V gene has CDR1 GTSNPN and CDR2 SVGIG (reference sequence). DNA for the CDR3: TGTGCCTGGAAGTTCAGTCGGGGACAGACCATCTATGGCTACACCTTC. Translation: CAWKFSRGQTIYGYTF. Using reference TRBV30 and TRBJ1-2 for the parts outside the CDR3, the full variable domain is SQTIHQWPATLVQPVGSPLSLECTVEGTSNPNLYWYRQAAGRGLQLLFYSVGIGQISSEVPQNLSASRPQDRQFILSSKKLLLSDSGFYLCAWKFSRGQTIYGYTFGSGTRLTVV.

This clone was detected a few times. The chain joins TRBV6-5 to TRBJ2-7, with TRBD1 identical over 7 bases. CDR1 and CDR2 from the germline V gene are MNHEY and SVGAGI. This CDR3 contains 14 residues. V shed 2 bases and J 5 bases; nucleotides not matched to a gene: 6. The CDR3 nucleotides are TGTGCCAGCAGTTACCATAACAGGGGTGACGAGCAGTACTTC. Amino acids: CASSYHNRGDEQYF.

The CDR3 reads CASSLGQEGFNEQFF. CDR3 DNA: TGTGCCAGCAGCTTAGGGCAGGAAGGGTTCAATGAGCAGTTCTTC. The chain couples TRBV11-2 to TRBJ2-1; D not resolved. The CDR3 covers 15 residues. Germline CDR1 and CDR2: SGHAT and FQNNGV. V gave up 1 base and J gave up 6 bases, with 13 bases separating them.

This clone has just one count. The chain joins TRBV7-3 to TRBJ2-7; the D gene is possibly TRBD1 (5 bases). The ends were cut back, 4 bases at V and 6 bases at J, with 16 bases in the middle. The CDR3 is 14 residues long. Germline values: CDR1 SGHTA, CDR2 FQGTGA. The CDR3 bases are TGTGCCAGCAGCTATACAGGTGTTAACTCCGAGCAGTACTTC. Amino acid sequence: CASSYTGVNSEQYF.

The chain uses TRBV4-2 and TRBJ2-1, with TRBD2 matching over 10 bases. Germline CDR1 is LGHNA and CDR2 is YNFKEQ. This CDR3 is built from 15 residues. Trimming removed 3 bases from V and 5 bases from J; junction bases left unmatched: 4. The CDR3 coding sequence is TGTGCCAGCAGCCAGGGACTAGCGACTGACAATGAGCAGTTCTTC. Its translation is CASSQGLATDNEQFF.

This chain's CDR3 is CASSQPSGNTIYF. CDR3 coding DNA: TGTGCCAGCAGCCAACCTTCTGGAAACACCATATATTTT. The chain has TRBV7-6 and TRBJ1-3; no clear D. This CDR3 is 13 amino acids long. Germline V gene sequence: CDR1 SGHVS, CDR2 FNYEAQ. The V and J ends lost 5 bases and 1 base respectively, with 6 bases between them.

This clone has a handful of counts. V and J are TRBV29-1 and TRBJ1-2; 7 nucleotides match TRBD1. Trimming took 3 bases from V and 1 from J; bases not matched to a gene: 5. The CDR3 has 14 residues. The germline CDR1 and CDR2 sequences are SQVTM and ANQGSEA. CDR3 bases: TGCAGCGTTGATCGAGACAGGGATAACTATGGCTACACCTTC. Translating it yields CSVDRDRDNYGYTF.

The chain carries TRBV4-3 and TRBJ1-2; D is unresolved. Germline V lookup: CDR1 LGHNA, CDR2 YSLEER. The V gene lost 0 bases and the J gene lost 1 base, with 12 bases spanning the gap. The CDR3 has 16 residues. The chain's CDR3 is CASSQDMWGNNYGYTF. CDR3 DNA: TGCGCCAGCAGCCAAGATATGTGGGGAAATAACTATGGCTACACCTTC.

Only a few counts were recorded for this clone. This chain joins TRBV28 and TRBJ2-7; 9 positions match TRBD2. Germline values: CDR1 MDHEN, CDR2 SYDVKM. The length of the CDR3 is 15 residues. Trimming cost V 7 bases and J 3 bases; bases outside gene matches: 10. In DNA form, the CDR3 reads TGTGCCAGCATGTCTCCGGCTAGCGGGGACTACGAGCAGTACTTC. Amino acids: CASMSPASGDYEQYF.

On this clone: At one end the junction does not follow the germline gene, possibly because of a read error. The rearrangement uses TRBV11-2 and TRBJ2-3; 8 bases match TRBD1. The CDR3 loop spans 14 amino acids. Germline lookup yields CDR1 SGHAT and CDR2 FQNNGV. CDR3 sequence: CASSIDRGADTQYF. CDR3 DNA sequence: TGTGCCAGCAGCATAGACAGGGGCGCAGATACGCAGTATTTT.

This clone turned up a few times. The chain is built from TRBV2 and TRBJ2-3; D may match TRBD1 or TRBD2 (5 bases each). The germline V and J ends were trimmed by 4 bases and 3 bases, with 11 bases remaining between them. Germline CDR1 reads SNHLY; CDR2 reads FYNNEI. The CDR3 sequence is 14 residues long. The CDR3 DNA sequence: TGTGCCAGCAGTGCAGGGCGCGGGACAGATACGCAGTATTTT. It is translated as CASSAGRGTDTQYF.

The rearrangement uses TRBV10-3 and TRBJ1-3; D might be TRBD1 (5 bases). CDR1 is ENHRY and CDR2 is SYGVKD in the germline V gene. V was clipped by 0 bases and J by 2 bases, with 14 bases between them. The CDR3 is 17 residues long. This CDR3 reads CAISESAGTGTGNTIYF. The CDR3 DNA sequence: TGTGCCATCAGTGAGTCCGCCGGGACTGGCACTGGAAACACCATATATTTT.

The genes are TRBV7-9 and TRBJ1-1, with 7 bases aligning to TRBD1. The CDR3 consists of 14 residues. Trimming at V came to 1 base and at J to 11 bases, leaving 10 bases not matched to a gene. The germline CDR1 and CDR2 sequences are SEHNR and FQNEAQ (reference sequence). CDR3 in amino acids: CASSLDSRQGGAFF. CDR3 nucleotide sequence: TGTGCCAGCAGCTTAGACTCAAGACAGGGAGGCGCTTTCTTT.

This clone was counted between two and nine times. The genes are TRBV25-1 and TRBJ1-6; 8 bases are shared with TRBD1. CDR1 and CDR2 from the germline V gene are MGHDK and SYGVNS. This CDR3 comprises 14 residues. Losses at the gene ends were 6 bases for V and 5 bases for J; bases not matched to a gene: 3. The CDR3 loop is CASRGQVNNSPLHF. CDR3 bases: TGTGCCAGCAGGGGACAGGTCAATAATTCACCCCTCCACTTT.

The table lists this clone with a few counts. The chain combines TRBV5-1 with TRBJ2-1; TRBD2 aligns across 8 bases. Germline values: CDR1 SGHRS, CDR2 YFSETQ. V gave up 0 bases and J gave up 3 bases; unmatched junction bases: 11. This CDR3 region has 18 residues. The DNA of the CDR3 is TGCGCCAGCAGCTTGGACAGCGGGGGCGGTTGGGACTACAATGAGCAGTTCTTC. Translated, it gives CASSLDSGGGWDYNEQFF.

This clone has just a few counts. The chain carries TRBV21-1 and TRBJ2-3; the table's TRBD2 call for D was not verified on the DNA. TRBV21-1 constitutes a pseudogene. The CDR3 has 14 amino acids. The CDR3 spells CASSQIYSTDTQYF. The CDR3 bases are TGTGCCAGCAGCCAAATCTACAGCACAGATACGCAGTATTTT.

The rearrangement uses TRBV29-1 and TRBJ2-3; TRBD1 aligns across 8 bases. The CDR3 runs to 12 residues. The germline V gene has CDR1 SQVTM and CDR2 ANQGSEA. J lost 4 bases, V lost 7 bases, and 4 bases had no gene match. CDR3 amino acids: CSAEQGADTQYF. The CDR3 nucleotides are TGCAGCGCCGAACAGGGGGCAGATACGCAGTATTTT.